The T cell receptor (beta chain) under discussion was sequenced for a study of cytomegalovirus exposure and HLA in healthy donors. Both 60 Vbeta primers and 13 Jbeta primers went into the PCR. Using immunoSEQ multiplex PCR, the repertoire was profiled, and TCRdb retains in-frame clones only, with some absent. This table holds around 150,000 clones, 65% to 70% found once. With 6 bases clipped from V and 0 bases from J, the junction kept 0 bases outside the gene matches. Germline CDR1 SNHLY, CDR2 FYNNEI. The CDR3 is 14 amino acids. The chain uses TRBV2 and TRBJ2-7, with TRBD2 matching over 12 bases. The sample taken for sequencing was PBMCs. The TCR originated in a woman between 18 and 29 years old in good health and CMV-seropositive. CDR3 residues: CASRTSGSSYEQYF. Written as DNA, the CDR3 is TGTGCCAGCAGGACTAGCGGGAGCTCCTACGAGCAGTACTTC. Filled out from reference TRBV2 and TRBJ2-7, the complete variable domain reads EPEVTQTPSHQVTQMGQEVILRCVPISNHLYFYWYRQILGQKVEFLVSFYNNEISEKSEIFDDQFSVERPDGSNFTLKIRSTKLEDSAMYFCASRTSGSSYEQYFGPGTRLTVT.